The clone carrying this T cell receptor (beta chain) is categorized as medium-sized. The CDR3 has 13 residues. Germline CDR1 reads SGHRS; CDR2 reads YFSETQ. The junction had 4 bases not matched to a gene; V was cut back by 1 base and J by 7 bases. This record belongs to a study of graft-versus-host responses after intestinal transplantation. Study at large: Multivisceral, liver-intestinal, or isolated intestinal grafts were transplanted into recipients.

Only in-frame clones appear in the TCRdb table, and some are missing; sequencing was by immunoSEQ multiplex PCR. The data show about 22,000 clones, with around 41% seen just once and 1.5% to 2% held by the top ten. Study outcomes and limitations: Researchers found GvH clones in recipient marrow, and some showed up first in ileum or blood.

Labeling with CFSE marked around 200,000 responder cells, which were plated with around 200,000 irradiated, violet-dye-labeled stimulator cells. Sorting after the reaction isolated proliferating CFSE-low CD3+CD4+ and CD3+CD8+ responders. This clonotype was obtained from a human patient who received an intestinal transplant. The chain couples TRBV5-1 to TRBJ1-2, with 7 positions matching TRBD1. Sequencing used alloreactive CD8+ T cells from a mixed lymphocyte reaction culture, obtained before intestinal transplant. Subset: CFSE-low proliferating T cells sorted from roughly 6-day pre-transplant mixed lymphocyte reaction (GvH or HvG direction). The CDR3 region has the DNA TGCGCCAGCAGCTTGAGACAGGGCGGTGGCTACACCTTC. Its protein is CASSLRQGGGYTF.